Listed here are 5 T cell receptor beta chains from one sample, sequenced in a study of technical replicates of blood from a handful of donors. Some clones are missing from TCRdb's copy, which holds only in-frame ones; the method was immunoSEQ multiplex PCR. The sample comprises tens of thousands of clones, around 94% of which are singletons, and roughly 0.26% rests with the top ten. The sequencing sample was made of T cells isolated from PBMCs. Source of these receptors: a human donor in good health.

The chain uses TRBV7-9 and TRBJ1-1; unclear D gene. The V end was cut by 1 base, the J end by 11 bases, with 11 bases between. The germline V gene encodes CDR1 SEHNR and CDR2 FQNEAQ (reference sequence). This CDR3 comprises 12 residues. The CDR3 nucleotides are TGTGCCAGCAGCTTAGTTATGGGGAGGGCTTTCTTT. This translates into CASSLVMGRAFF.

This chain connects TRBV28 to TRBJ1-2; D gene ambiguous. CDR3 size: 13 residues. V was clipped by 3 bases and J by 2 bases, with 7 bases between them. From germline, CDR1 is MDHEN and CDR2 SYDVKM. This CDR3 is CASSLASNYGYTF. CDR3 coding DNA: TGTGCCAGCAGTTTGGCCTCGAACTATGGCTACACCTTC.

The CDR3 DNA reads as TGCAGCGTTGCAACAGGGGTAGAGGCGCAGTATTTT. It specifies CSVATGVEAQYF. The chain recombines TRBV29-1 with TRBJ2-3; 7 bases fit TRBD1. This CDR3 contains 12 residues. J was trimmed by 10 bases and V by 4 bases; bases with no gene match: 8. The germline V gene encodes CDR1 SQVTM and CDR2 ANQGSEA.

V gene TRBV5-1 combines with J gene TRBJ1-6; 8 nucleotides line up with TRBD1. Germline CDR1 and CDR2: SGHRS and YFSETQ. The CDR3 contains 14 residues. The ends lost 5 bases at V and 7 bases at J; junction bases unmatched: 5. This CDR3 reads CASRVGQANSPLHF. The CDR3 DNA follows: TGCGCCAGCAGGGTGGGACAGGCAAATTCACCCCTCCACTTT.

This chain links TRBV4-1 with TRBJ1-5; the match to TRBD1 covers 9 bases. The CDR3 has 15 amino acids. V shed 4 bases and J 7 bases; nucleotides not matched to a gene: 8. The germline gives CDR1 MGHRA, CDR2 YSYEKL. The CDR3 DNA is TGCGCCAGCAGCCCGATAGGGACAGGGAACCAGCCCCAGCATTTT. The encoded protein is CASSPIGTGNQPQHF.